This TCR beta chain was profiled in a study of liver allograft versus peripheral blood T cells (dated by TCRdb to about 2020). At the level of the whole study: The study compared T cell receptor repertoires found within transplanted livers against repertoires in the peripheral blood of liver transplant recipients. The paper as a whole reports these results and caveats: According to the report, the T cell receptor repertoires detected in peripheral blood were different from the repertoires found inside liver allografts.

Sequencer: Illumina MiSeq. The public reads were quality trimmed at Q25 with fastp and then assembled into clones with MiXCR by TCRdb, keeping productive beta chains. Duplicate CDR3 protein sequences are folded into a single record with the most common DNA and genes. The sample contains about 13,000 distinct CDR3 sequences, approximately 17% of them found a single time. Under 15% of the sample goes to the ten largest clones. Notes on this clonotype: What this receptor recognizes is not known. Within one base of it there is no much larger clone, and no base qualities were kept.

The sequence was obtained from a human patient who had a liver transplant. After transplantation, some T cells may belong to the graft donor instead of the recipient.

CDR3 reads: CASSLGTTLEKLFF. The sequenced DNA: TGTGCCAGCAGTTTGGGGACAACCTTGGAAAAACTGTTTTTT. The chain is made from TRBV28 and TRBJ1-4; a weak D assignment points to TRBD1 (6 bases agree). V is cut by 3 bases and J by 8 bases, and the space between the germline ends is 13 bases. Reading the germline V gene gives CDR1 MDHEN and CDR2 SYDVKM. Measured from the cysteine to the phenylalanine, the CDR3 is 14 residues long. Only the CDR3 DNA stays, 42 bases, in frame from base 1.